This T cell receptor beta chain comes out of a study of shared T cell receptors in the human thymus. Using immunoSEQ multiplex PCR, the repertoire was profiled, and TCRdb retains in-frame clones only, with some absent. The sample yields about 730,000 clones, 70% to 90% seen once. CDR1 MDHEN and CDR2 SYDVKM come from the germline V gene. With 8 bases removed from V and 4 bases from J, the gap between germline ends came to 14 bases. This CDR3 comprises 13 residues. The sample was also linked to a second study, of human thymus T cells. According to that study: Usage of V and J genes appeared biased in thymic and blood repertoires.

The V and J genes are TRBV28 and TRBJ1-1; D is perhaps TRBD1 (5 bases). The source material was thymocytes. The origin of this receptor is a girl less than two years old with a congenital heart defect. CDR3 amino acids: CASGSRDGTEAFF. The CDR3 DNA follows: TGTGCCAGCGGCAGCAGGGATGGCACTGAAGCTTTCTTT.